This is a list of T cell receptor beta chains from one sample in a study of neurological immune-mediated disorders. TCRdb called the 5' RACE reads again in MiXCR, with one record for every CDR3 protein. The repertoire holds tens of thousands of distinct CDR3 sequences, with roughly 4.8% as singletons. The sample comprised PBMCs. The receptors shown here come from a man aged 30-40 years with multiple sclerosis. CDR3s include the opening cysteine and the closing phenylalanine or tryptophan. The order of the fields is D gene, J gene, clone size, V gene, CDR3 length, CDR3 DNA, CDR3 protein. The D gene is left open where the match is weak. Where a row states a size, it is once, few, many or the class of an expanded clone; other rows omit it.

d_gene: TRBD1
j_gene: TRBJ1-2
abundance: many
v_gene: TRBV4-1
len: 15
CDR3nt: TGCGCCAGCAGCCCTCGGACAGGGTTAACCTATGGCTACACCTTC
CDR3aa: CASSPRTGLTYGYTF

d_gene: NA
j_gene: TRBJ1-5
abundance: many
v_gene: TRBV5-6
len: 17
CDR3nt: TGTGCCAGCAGCTTGGCCAGGTGGCCGTACGGCAATCAGCCCCAGCATTTT
CDR3aa: CASSLARWPYGNQPQHF

d_gene: NA
j_gene: TRBJ2-2
abundance: many
v_gene: TRBV3-1
len: 10
CDR3nt: TGTGCCAGCAGCCAAGGGGAGCTGTTTTTT
CDR3aa: CASSQGELFF

d_gene: TRBD1
j_gene: TRBJ2-7
abundance: few
v_gene: TRBV6-1
len: 13
CDR3nt: TGTGCCAGCAGGACAGGGGGCCCCTACGAGCAGTACTTC
CDR3aa: CASRTGGPYEQYF

d_gene: NA
j_gene: TRBJ2-5
abundance: many
v_gene: TRBV5-1
len: 16
CDR3nt: TGCGCCAGCAGCTATGAGGGGCAGCCGGACGGAGAGACCCAGTACTTC
CDR3aa: CASSYEGQPDGETQYF

d_gene: NA
j_gene: TRBJ1-4
abundance: many
v_gene: TRBV5-1
len: 13
CDR3nt: TGCGCCAGCAGCTTGGAGACAGAAGGAAAACTGTTTTTT
CDR3aa: CASSLETEGKLFF

d_gene: NA
j_gene: TRBJ1-1
abundance: many
v_gene: TRBV5-1
len: 14
CDR3nt: TGCGCCAGCAGCCGTCGAGGGGAGAGGACTGAAGCTTTCTTT
CDR3aa: CASSRRGERTEAFF

d_gene: NA
j_gene: TRBJ1-1
abundance: many
v_gene: TRBV3-1
len: 15
CDR3nt: TGTGCCAGCAGCCAAGGACCACTCTTGGGCACTGAAGCTTTCTTT
CDR3aa: CASSQGPLLGTEAFF

d_gene: NA
j_gene: TRBJ2-2
abundance: few
v_gene: TRBV11-2
len: 15
CDR3nt: TGTGCCAGCAAGCTGGAGGGGAGATACACCGGGGAGCTGTTTTTT
CDR3aa: CASKLEGRYTGELFF

d_gene: TRBD1
j_gene: TRBJ1-2
abundance: NA
v_gene: TRBV3-1
len: 14
CDR3nt: TGTGCCAGCAGCCAAGGGACAGGGCTCTATGGCTACACCTTC
CDR3aa: CASSQGTGLYGYTF

d_gene: TRBD1
j_gene: TRBJ2-1
abundance: many
v_gene: TRBV18
len: 16
CDR3nt: TGTGCCAGCTCGCCCACAGACAGGGGTTCCTACAATGAGCAGTTCTTC
CDR3aa: CASSPTDRGSYNEQFF

d_gene: NA
j_gene: TRBJ2-4
abundance: many
v_gene: TRBV27
len: 14
CDR3nt: TGTGCCAGCAGTTTGGGGAGAGCCAAAAACATTCAGTACTTC
CDR3aa: CASSLGRAKNIQYF

d_gene: NA
j_gene: TRBJ1-1
abundance: NA
v_gene: TRBV20-1
len: 11
CDR3nt: TGCAGTGCTAGTACTGAACATGAAGCTTTCTTT
CDR3aa: CSASTEHEAFF

d_gene: TRBD2
j_gene: TRBJ2-5
abundance: many
v_gene: TRBV20-1
len: 14
CDR3nt: TGCAGTGCTAGAGGGGACTACGCGAGGGAGACCCAGTACTTC
CDR3aa: CSARGDYARETQYF

d_gene: NA
j_gene: TRBJ1-1
abundance: many
v_gene: TRBV12-3/TRBV12-4
len: 16
CDR3nt: TGTGCCAGCAGTGATGCTCTCAGGACTATGGCTACTGAAGCTTTCTTT
CDR3aa: CASSDALRTMATEAFF

d_gene: TRBD1
j_gene: TRBJ2-2
abundance: many
v_gene: TRBV5-1
len: 16
CDR3nt: TGCGCCAGCAGATCCGGGACAGCTAAGAACACCGGGGAGCTGTTTTTT
CDR3aa: CASRSGTAKNTGELFF

d_gene: NA
j_gene: TRBJ1-1
abundance: many
v_gene: TRBV5-1
len: 13
CDR3nt: TGTGCCAGCAGTTTCTCCGGGAACACTGAAGCTTTCTTT
CDR3aa: CASSFSGNTEAFF

d_gene: NA
j_gene: TRBJ1-1
abundance: many
v_gene: TRBV10-3
len: 19
CDR3nt: TGTGCCATCAGTGAGAGAGGCGGAATCAACATGTCCATGAACACTGAAGCTTTCTTT
CDR3aa: CAISERGGINMSMNTEAFF

d_gene: NA
j_gene: TRBJ2-3
abundance: many
v_gene: TRBV29-1
len: 15
CDR3nt: TGCAGCGTTGATATCGCAGGGGGAGGCTCAGATACGCAGTATTTT
CDR3aa: CSVDIAGGGSDTQYF

d_gene: TRBD1
j_gene: TRBJ1-4
abundance: few
v_gene: TRBV4-2
len: 16
CDR3nt: TGTGCCAGCAGCCAAGAACCTAACAGGGGCAATGAAAAACTGTTTTTT
CDR3aa: CASSQEPNRGNEKLFF

d_gene: TRBD1
j_gene: TRBJ1-1
abundance: NA
v_gene: TRBV12-5
len: 13
CDR3nt: TGTGCTAGTGGCGCGCAGGGGGGGACTGAAGCTTTCTTT
CDR3aa: CASGAQGGTEAFF

d_gene: TRBD1
j_gene: TRBJ2-7
abundance: NA
v_gene: TRBV11-2
len: 14
CDR3nt: TGTGCCAGCAGCTTAAGGGGACAGGCCTACGAGCAGTACTTC
CDR3aa: CASSLRGQAYEQYF

d_gene: TRBD2
j_gene: TRBJ2-3
abundance: many
v_gene: TRBV20-1
len: 15
CDR3nt: TGCAGTGCTAGAGGAGGGGAGGGCCGCACAGATACGCAGTATTTT
CDR3aa: CSARGGEGRTDTQYF

d_gene: NA
j_gene: TRBJ1-1
abundance: many
v_gene: TRBV5-1
len: 15
CDR3nt: TGCGCCAGCAGTGGGGGGACGGCAGGAGACACTGAAGCTTTCTTT
CDR3aa: CASSGGTAGDTEAFF

d_gene: NA
j_gene: TRBJ1-2
abundance: many
v_gene: TRBV5-6
len: 19
CDR3nt: TGTGCCAGCAGCTTTAGGTATCCACAGGGACTTTTCTCTAACTATGGCTACACCTTC
CDR3aa: CASSFRYPQGLFSNYGYTF

d_gene: NA
j_gene: TRBJ1-1
abundance: many
v_gene: TRBV20-1
len: 11
CDR3nt: TGCAGTGCTTACCAGGGTAGCAGGGCTTTCTTT
CDR3aa: CSAYQGSRAFF

d_gene: NA
j_gene: TRBJ2-7
abundance: many
v_gene: TRBV20-1
len: 13
CDR3nt: TGCAGTGCTAGAGGCGAAAGTGACTACGAGCAGTACTTC
CDR3aa: CSARGESDYEQYF

d_gene: NA
j_gene: TRBJ2-7
abundance: many
v_gene: TRBV4-1
len: 14
CDR3nt: TGCGCCAGCAGCCAAGTGGGGCAGTACTACGAGCAGTACTTC
CDR3aa: CASSQVGQYYEQYF

d_gene: NA
j_gene: TRBJ1-6
abundance: many
v_gene: TRBV4-1
len: 12
CDR3nt: TGCGCCAGCAGCCATGTAAATTCACCCCTCCACTTT
CDR3aa: CASSHVNSPLHF

d_gene: NA
j_gene: TRBJ2-7
abundance: few
v_gene: TRBV5-1
len: 16
CDR3nt: TGCGCCAGCAGCTTAATCCCAGCGAAAAGCTCCTACGAGCAGTACTTC
CDR3aa: CASSLIPAKSSYEQYF

d_gene: NA
j_gene: TRBJ1-5
abundance: NA
v_gene: TRBV1
len: 14
CDR3nt: TGCACCAGCAGCTGGCCCTATAGCAATCAGCCCCAGCATTTT
CDR3aa: CTSSWPYSNQPQHF

d_gene: TRBD1
j_gene: TRBJ1-2
abundance: many
v_gene: TRBV15
len: 15
CDR3nt: TGTGCCACCAGCAGAGATTACGACAGGGCCTATGGCTACACCTTC
CDR3aa: CATSRDYDRAYGYTF

d_gene: TRBD1
j_gene: TRBJ2-1
abundance: NA
v_gene: TRBV9
len: 16
CDR3nt: TGTGCCAGCAGCGCTGAGGGGACAGGGGGCTACAATGAGCAGTTCTTC
CDR3aa: CASSAEGTGGYNEQFF

d_gene: NA
j_gene: TRBJ1-5
abundance: NA
v_gene: TRBV10-3
len: 13
CDR3nt: TGTGCCATCAGTGAGTCGGCCTCCTTGCCCCAGAATTTT
CDR3aa: CAISESASLPQNF

d_gene: NA
j_gene: TRBJ1-1
abundance: many
v_gene: TRBV2
len: 12
CDR3nt: TGTGCCAGCAGTCCCAAGAACACTGAAGCTTTCTTT
CDR3aa: CASSPKNTEAFF

d_gene: NA
j_gene: TRBJ1-5
abundance: few
v_gene: TRBV7-9
len: 16
CDR3nt: TGTGCCAGCAGCTTTGGGGCAGGGACAAGCAATCAGCCCCAGCATTTT
CDR3aa: CASSFGAGTSNQPQHF

d_gene: TRBD1
j_gene: TRBJ2-1
abundance: many
v_gene: TRBV4-1
len: 15
CDR3nt: TGCGCCAGCAGCACGCGACAGGGGGAGCAGGCTGAGCAGTTCTTC
CDR3aa: CASSTRQGEQAEQFF

d_gene: TRBD1
j_gene: TRBJ2-7
abundance: NA
v_gene: TRBV19
len: 14
CDR3nt: TGTGCCAGTAGCCCGGACAGGGGATATGGCGAGCAGTACTTC
CDR3aa: CASSPDRGYGEQYF

d_gene: NA
j_gene: TRBJ1-1
abundance: many
v_gene: TRBV10-3
len: 14
CDR3nt: TGTGCCATCAGAAAGACAGATACGAACACTGAAGCTTTCTTT
CDR3aa: CAIRKTDTNTEAFF

d_gene: TRBD2
j_gene: TRBJ2-3
abundance: many
v_gene: TRBV4-1
len: 16
CDR3nt: TGCGCCAGCAGCCAAGCGGACGGGGGGGCACCAGATACGCAGTATTTT
CDR3aa: CASSQADGGAPDTQYF

d_gene: TRBD1
j_gene: TRBJ1-2
abundance: many
v_gene: TRBV12-3/TRBV12-4
len: 15
CDR3nt: TGTGCCAGCAGCCCTCGGGCAGGGGGCAACTATGGCTACACCTTC
CDR3aa: CASSPRAGGNYGYTF